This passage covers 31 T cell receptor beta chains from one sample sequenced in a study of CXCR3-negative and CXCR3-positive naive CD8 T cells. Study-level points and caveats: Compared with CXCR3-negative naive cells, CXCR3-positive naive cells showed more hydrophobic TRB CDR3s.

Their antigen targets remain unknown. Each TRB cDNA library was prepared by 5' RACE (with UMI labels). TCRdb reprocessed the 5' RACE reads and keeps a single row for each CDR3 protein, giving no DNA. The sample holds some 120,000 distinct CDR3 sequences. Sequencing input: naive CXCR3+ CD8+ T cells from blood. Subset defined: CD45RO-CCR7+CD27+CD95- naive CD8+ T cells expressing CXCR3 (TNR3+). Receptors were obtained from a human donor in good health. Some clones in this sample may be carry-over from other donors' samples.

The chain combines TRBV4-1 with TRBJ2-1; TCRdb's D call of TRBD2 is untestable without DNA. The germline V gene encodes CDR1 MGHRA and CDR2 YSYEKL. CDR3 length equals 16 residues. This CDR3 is CASSPLAGDSYNEQFF.

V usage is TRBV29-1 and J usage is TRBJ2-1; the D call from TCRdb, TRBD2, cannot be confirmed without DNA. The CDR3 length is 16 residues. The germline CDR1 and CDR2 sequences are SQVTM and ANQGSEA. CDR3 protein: CSVVGTSGLSYNEQFF.

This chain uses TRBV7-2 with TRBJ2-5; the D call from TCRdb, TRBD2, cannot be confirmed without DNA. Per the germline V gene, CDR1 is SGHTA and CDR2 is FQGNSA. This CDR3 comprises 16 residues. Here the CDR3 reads CASSLTSGGLQETQYF. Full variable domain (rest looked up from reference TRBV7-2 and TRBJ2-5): GAGVSQSPSNKVTEKGKDVELRCDPISGHTALYWYRQSLGQGLEFLIYFQGNSAPDKSGLPSDRFSAERTGGSVSTLTIQRTQQEDSAVYLCASSLTSGGLQETQYFGPGTRLLVL.

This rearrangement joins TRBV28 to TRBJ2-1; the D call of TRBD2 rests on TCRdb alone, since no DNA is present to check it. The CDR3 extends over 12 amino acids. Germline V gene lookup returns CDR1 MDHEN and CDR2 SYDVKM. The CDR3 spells CASSLPAGEQFF.

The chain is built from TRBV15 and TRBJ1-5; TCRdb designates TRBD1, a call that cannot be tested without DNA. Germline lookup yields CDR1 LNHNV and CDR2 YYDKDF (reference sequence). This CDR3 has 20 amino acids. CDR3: CATSRPRGITESIGNQPQHF.

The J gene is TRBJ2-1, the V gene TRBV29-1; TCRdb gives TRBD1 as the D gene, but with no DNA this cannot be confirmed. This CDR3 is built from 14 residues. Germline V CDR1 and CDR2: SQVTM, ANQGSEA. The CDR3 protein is CSVEAGAYYNEQFF.

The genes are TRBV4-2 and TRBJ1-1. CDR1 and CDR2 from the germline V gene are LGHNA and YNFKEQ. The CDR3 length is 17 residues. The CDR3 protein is CASSRTPTGSMNTEAFF.

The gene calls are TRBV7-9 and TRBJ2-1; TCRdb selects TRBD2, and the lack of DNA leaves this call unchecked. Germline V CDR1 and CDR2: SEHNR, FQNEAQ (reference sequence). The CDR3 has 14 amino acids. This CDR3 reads CASSLISGYNEQFF.

Here the CDR3 reads CASSFSGRARKTQYF. The V and J genes are TRBV13 and TRBJ2-5; absent DNA, TCRdb's TRBD2 call cannot be checked. Germline V gene lookup returns CDR1 PRHDT and CDR2 FYEKMQ (reference sequence). The CDR3 length is 15 residues. Supplemented by reference TRBV13 and TRBJ2-5, the full variable domain reads AAGVIQSPRHLIKEKRETATLKCYPIPRHDTVYWYQQGPGQDPQFLISFYEKMQSDKGSIPDRFSAQQFSDYHSELNMSSLELGDSALYFCASSFSGRARKTQYFGPGTRLLVL.

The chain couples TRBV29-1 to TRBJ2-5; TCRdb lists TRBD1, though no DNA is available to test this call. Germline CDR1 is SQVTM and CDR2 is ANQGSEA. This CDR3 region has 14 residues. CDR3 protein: CSVGRQGEGETQYF. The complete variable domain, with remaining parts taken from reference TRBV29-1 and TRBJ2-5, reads SAVISQKPSRDICQRGTSLTIQCQVDSQVTMMFWYRQQPGQSLTLIATANQGSEATYESGFVIDKFPISRPNLTFSTLTVSNMSPEDSSIYLCSVGRQGEGETQYFGPGTRLLVL.

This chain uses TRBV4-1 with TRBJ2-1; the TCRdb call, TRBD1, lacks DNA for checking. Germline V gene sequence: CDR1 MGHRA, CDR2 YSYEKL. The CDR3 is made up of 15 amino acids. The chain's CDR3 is CASSHEGVPYNEQSF.

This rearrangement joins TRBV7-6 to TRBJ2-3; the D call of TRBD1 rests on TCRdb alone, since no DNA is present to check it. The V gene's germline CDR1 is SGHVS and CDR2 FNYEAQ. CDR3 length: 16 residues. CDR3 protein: CASSRRDREGRDTQYF. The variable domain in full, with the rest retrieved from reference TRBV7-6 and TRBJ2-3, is GAGVSQSPRYKVTKRGQDVALRCDPISGHVSLYWYRQALGQGPEFLTYFNYEAQQDKSGLPNDRFSAERPEGSISTLTIQRTEQRDSAMYRCASSRRDREGRDTQYFGPGTRLTVL.

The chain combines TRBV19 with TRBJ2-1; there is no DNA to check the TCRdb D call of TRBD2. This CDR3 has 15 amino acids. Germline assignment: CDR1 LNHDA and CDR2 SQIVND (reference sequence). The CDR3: CASSISSGGYNEQFF.

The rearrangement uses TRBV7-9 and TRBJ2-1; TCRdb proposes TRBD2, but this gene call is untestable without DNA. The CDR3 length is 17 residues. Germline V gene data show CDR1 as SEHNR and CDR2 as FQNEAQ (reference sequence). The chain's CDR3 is CASSPGSRGGLYNEQFF.

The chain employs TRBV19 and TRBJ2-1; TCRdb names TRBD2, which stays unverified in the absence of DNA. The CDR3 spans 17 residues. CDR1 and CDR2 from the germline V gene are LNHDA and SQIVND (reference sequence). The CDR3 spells CASSTIIAGVSYNEQFF.

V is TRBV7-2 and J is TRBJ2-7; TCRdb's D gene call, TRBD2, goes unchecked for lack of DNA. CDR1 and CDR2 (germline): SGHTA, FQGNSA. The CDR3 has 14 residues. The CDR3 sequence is CASSFPGTYREKYF.

The CDR3 region is CASSLQGMTQPQHF. This chain joins TRBV6-2 or TRBV6-3 and TRBJ1-5. Germline CDR1 and CDR2: MNHEY and SVGEGT. The CDR3 covers 14 residues.

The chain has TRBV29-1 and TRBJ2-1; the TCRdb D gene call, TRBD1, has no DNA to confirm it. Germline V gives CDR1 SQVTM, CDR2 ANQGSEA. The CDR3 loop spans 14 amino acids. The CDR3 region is CSVEAGQGYNEQFF.

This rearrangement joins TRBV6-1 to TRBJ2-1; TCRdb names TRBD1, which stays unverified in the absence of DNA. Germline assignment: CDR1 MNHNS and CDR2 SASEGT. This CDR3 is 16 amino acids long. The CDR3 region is CASSPQGDGSYNEQFF.

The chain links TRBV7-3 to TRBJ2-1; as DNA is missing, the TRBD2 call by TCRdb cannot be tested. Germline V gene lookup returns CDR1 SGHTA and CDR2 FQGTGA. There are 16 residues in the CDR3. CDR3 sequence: CASSPRAGGEGNEQFF.

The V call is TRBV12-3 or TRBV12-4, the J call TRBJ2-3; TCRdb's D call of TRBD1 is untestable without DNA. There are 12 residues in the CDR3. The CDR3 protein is CATRGALDTQYF.

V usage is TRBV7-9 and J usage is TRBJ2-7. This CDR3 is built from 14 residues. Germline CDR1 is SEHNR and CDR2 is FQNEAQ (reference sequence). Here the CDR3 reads CASSQHVAKVEQYF.

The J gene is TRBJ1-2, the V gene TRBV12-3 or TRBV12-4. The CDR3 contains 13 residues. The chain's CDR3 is CASKPLLGDGYTF.

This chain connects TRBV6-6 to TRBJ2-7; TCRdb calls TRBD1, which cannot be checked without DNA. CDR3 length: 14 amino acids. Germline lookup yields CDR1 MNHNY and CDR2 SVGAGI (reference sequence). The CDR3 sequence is CASSYQDRTYEQYF.

This chain's CDR3 is CASSQEGRRYNEQFF. J is TRBJ2-1 and V is TRBV4-1; TCRdb indicates TRBD2, and absent DNA this call remains unverified. This CDR3 is built from 15 residues. Germline assignment: CDR1 MGHRA and CDR2 YSYEKL.

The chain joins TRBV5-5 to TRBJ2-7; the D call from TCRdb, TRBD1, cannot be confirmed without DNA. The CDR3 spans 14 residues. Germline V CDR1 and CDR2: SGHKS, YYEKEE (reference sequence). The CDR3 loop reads CASSLAGTPYEQYF.

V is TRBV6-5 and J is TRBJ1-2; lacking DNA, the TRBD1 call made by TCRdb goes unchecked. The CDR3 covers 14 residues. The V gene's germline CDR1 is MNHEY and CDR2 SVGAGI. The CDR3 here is CASSYPGGADGYTF.

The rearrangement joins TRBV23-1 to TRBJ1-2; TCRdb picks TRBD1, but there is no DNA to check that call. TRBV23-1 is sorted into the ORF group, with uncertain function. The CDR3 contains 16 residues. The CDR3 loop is CASSQCGQGALLGYTF.

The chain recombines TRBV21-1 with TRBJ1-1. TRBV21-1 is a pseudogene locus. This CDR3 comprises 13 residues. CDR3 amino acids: CASSKRVNTEAFF.

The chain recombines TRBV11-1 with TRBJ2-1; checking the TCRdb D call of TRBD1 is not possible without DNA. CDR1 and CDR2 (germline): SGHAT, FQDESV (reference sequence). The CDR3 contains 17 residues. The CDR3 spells CASSLGRGTGNYNEQFF.

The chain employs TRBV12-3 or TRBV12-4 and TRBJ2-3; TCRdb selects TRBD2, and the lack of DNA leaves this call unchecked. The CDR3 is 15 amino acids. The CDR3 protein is CASIPTGPPTDTQYF.